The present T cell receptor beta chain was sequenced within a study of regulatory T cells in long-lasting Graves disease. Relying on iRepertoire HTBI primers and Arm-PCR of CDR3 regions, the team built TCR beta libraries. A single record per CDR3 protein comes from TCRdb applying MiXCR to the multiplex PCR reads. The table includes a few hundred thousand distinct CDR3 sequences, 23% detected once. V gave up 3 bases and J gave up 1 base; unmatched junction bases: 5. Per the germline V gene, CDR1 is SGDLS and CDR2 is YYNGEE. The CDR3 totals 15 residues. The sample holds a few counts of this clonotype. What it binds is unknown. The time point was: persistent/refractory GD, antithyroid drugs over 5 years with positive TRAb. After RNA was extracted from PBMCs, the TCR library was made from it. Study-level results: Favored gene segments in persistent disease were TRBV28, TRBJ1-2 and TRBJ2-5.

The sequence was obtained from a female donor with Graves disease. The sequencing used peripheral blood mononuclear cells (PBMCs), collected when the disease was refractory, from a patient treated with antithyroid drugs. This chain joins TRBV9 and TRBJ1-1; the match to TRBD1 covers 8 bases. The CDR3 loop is CASSGGTGQNTEAFF. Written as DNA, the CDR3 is TGTGCCAGCAGCGGGGGGACAGGCCAGAACACTGAAGCTTTCTTT.